This TCR beta chain was observed in a study of OX40 agonist ivuxolimab in advanced cancers. Study information: Patients' therapy was ivuxolimab, an antibody that acts as an agonist of OX40 (CD134). Partial responses, seen in three patients, involved one hepatocellular carcinoma and two cutaneous melanomas. General study points: Some patients who did not respond also had low normalized T-cell clonal expansion.

Produced via immunoSEQ multiplex PCR; TCRdb's table is partial and in-frame only. The table shows around 83,000 clones, with 88% occurring only once. The V gene's germline CDR1 is SGHTA and CDR2 FQGNSA. This CDR3 has 15 residues. J lost 8 bases, V lost 2 bases, and 8 bases had no gene match. Note on this clone: As yet, its antigen is unknown.

The V gene is TRBV7-2, the J gene TRBJ2-4, with 8 bases matching TRBD2. This sample comprised CD4+ or CD8+ T cells sorted from blood, obtained in a trial of the OX40 agonist ivuxolimab. The clonotype comes from an adult with an advanced solid tumor such as melanoma, head and neck, liver or kidney cancer. The CDR3 protein is CASSLFGTREDIQYF. Here the CDR3 DNA reads TGTGCCAGCAGCTTATTTGGGACTAGAGAGGACATTCAGTACTTC.